The 30 T cell receptor beta chains below come from one sample, sequenced in a study of cytotoxic CD8 clonotypes in ibrutinib-treated CLL. Libraries were prepared by immunoSEQ multiplex PCR; TCRdb keeps only in-frame clonotypes and omits some of them. The sample contains about 130,000 clones, approximately 85% of which appear only once. Sequenced material: PBMCs, taken after 24 months of ibrutinib treatment. These receptors originate from a human donor with chronic lymphocytic leukemia.

V gene TRBV5-1 combines with J gene TRBJ2-3; the D is unclear. V dropped 0 bases and J dropped 10 bases, with 12 bases sitting between them. In germline, CDR1 is SGHRS, CDR2 YFSETQ. CDR3 size: 13 residues. The CDR3 here is CASSLELNGAQYF. The CDR3 DNA reads as TGCGCCAGCAGCTTGGAACTGAATGGCGCGCAGTATTTT.

The rearrangement uses TRBV4-1 and TRBJ1-4; unclear D gene. V shed 0 bases and J shed 8 bases, with 16 bases lying between them. Germline lookup yields CDR1 MGHRA and CDR2 YSYEKL. CDR3 length equals 16 residues. CDR3 loop: CASSQDLLRQNEKLFF. The CDR3, as DNA: TGCGCCAGCAGCCAAGATCTCTTACGGCAAAACGAAAAACTGTTTTTT.

V gene TRBV4-2 combines with J gene TRBJ2-3; the D gene could be TRBD1 or TRBD2 (5 bases each). The CDR3 extends over 16 amino acids. Trimming pared 0 bases from V and 2 bases from J, leaving 12 bases between. Germline V CDR1 and CDR2: LGHNA, YNFKEQ. CDR3 loop: CASSQEGTGSTDTQYF. The CDR3 region has the DNA TGTGCCAGCAGCCAAGAAGGGACGGGGTCCACAGATACGCAGTATTTT.

The CDR3 sequence: CASSFITGRDNEQFF. CDR3 DNA: TGTGCCAGCAGCTTCATCACGGGCCGTGACAATGAGCAGTTCTTC. The chain has TRBV9 and TRBJ2-1; D gene ambiguous. V was clipped by 4 bases and J by 5 bases, with 16 bases between them. The CDR3 is made up of 15 amino acids. CDR1 is SGDLS and CDR2 is YYNGEE in the germline V gene.

V and J are TRBV21-1 and TRBJ1-2; the table's D gene call, TRBD1, was not cross checked with the DNA. TRBV21-1 is deemed a pseudogene. The CDR3 sequence is 14 residues long. The CDR3 here is CASSKEWTGYGYTF. The CDR3 nucleotides are TGTGCCAGCAGCAAAGAGTGGACAGGGTATGGCTACACCTTC.

The chain combines TRBV5-8 with TRBJ2-5; D could derive from TRBD1 or TRBD2 (5 bases each). Germline V gives CDR1 SGHTS, CDR2 YDEGEE. Deletions cut 4 bases from V and 4 bases from J, with 11 bases between. CDR3 length equals 13 residues. The CDR3 loop reads CASSPMRGETQYF. CDR3 sequence (DNA): TGTGCCAGCAGCCCGATGAGGGGAGAGACCCAGTACTTC.

CDR3 residues: CASSPQSGVYNEQFF. CDR3 nucleotides: TGTGCCAGCAGTCCCCAGTCAGGGGTCTACAATGAGCAGTTCTTC. V and J are TRBV28 and TRBJ2-1; D possibly corresponds to TRBD1 (6 bases). This CDR3 spans 15 amino acids. Per the germline V gene, CDR1 is MDHEN and CDR2 is SYDVKM. Trimming took off 5 bases at V and 3 bases at J, with 14 bases between the two ends.

This chain uses TRBV2 with TRBJ1-5; 8 nucleotides line up with TRBD1. In germline, CDR1 is SNHLY, CDR2 FYNNEI. V dropped 9 bases and J dropped 2; count of bases not matched to a gene: 12. This CDR3 comprises 16 residues. CDR3 loop: CASADRGRGGNQPQHF. The CDR3 DNA follows: TGTGCCAGTGCAGACAGGGGACGGGGCGGCAATCAGCCCCAGCATTTT.

The sample holds a few counts of this clone. This chain joins TRBV9 and TRBJ1-1; D not certain. Deletions cut 0 bases from V and 0 bases from J, with 6 bases between. The germline V gene has CDR1 SGDLS and CDR2 YYNGEE. The CDR3 length is 14 residues. CDR3 coding DNA: TGTGCCAGCAGCGTAGCTGGGTTGAACACTGAAGCTTTCTTT. Encoded protein: CASSVAGLNTEAFF.

The chain combines TRBV6-5 with TRBJ2-7; D is possibly TRBD1 (6 bases). Germline CDR1 MNHEY, CDR2 SVGAGI. V was clipped by 6 bases and J by 13 bases, with 19 bases between them. This CDR3 is built from 12 residues. The CDR3 loop is CASSSTTGSSYF. In DNA form, the CDR3 reads TGTGCCAGCAGCTCTACTACAGGGTCTAGTTACTTC.

This chain joins TRBV28 and TRBJ1-2; weak D call: TRBD1 (5 bases). The CDR3 covers 14 residues. Germline V gene data show CDR1 as MDHEN and CDR2 as SYDVKM. Trimming took off 5 bases at V and 8 bases at J, with 18 bases between the two ends. The CDR3 nucleotides read TGTGCCAGCAGTACGCGGGGACCGTTGAGAGGCTACACCTTC. Translating gives CASSTRGPLRGYTF.

V usage is TRBV4-3 and J usage is TRBJ1-1, with 7 bases aligning to TRBD1. This CDR3 comprises 15 residues. V trimming: 3 bases; J trimming: 6 bases; junction bases outside the gene matches: 10. From germline, CDR1 is LGHNA and CDR2 YSLEER. In DNA, the CDR3 is TGCGCCAGCAGCCAGGCGACAGGGAAGGGATCTGAAGCTTTCTTT. Residues: CASSQATGKGSEAFF.

The chain is built from TRBV18 and TRBJ2-3, with D perhaps matching TRBD1 (6 bases). Germline V gene lookup returns CDR1 KGHSH and CDR2 LQKENI. The CDR3 runs 14 residues. Trimming took 6 bases from V and 0 from J, leaving 10 bases between them. For the CDR3, the DNA is TGTGCCAGCTCGGGGACAAGGAGCACAGATACGCAGTATTTT. It yields the protein CASSGTRSTDTQYF. Combining the CDR3 with reference TRBV18 and TRBJ2-3 gives the whole variable domain NAGVMQNPRHLVRRRGQEARLRCSPMKGHSHVYWYRQLPEEGLKFMVYLQKENIIDESGMPKERFSAEFPKEGPSILRIQQVVRGDSAAYFCASSGTRSTDTQYFGPGTRLTVL.

The chain employs TRBV19 and TRBJ1-1; 7 bases are shared with TRBD1. The length of the CDR3 is 12 residues. Germline V lookup: CDR1 LNHDA, CDR2 SQIVND (reference sequence). The J segment lost 8 bases and the V segment lost 6 bases, leaving 6 bases of the junction unmatched. The CDR3 spells CASRRQGMEAFF. As DNA, the CDR3 is TGTGCCAGTAGAAGACAGGGAATGGAAGCTTTCTTT.

This rearrangement joins TRBV28 to TRBJ1-4; 10 nucleotides match TRBD1. The CDR3 length is 15 residues. Trimming took 5 bases from V and 8 from J; bases not matched to a gene: 8. Germline V CDR1 and CDR2: MDHEN, SYDVKM. Here the CDR3 DNA reads TGTGCCAGCAGTGGGACAGGGGAGTGGGCAGAAAAACTGTTTTTT. Its protein is CASSGTGEWAEKLFF.

The chain is built from TRBV4-3 and TRBJ2-2, with TRBD2 matching over 8 bases. The CDR3 is 17 residues long. Trimming at V came to 2 bases and at J to 4 bases, leaving 9 bases not matched to a gene. The germline V gene has CDR1 LGHNA and CDR2 YSLEER. CDR3: CASSQSVAGGGTGELFF. The CDR3 bases are TGCGCCAGCAGCCAATCAGTCGCGGGGGGAGGCACCGGGGAGCTGTTTTTT.

The gene calls are TRBV28 and TRBJ1-3, with D unresolved. There are 11 residues in the CDR3. Per the germline V gene, CDR1 is MDHEN and CDR2 is SYDVKM. The CDR3 sequence is CGTDSGNTIYF. In DNA, the CDR3 is TGTGGCACAGACTCTGGAAACACCATATATTTT.

The CDR3 bases are TGTGCCAGCAGTTTAAGGGCAGGGGAAGCCAAAAACATTCAGTACTTC. This encodes CASSLRAGEAKNIQYF. The chain recombines TRBV28 with TRBJ2-4; TRBD1 is a possible D gene (6 bases). The CDR3 extends over 16 amino acids. V was trimmed by 2 bases and J by 0 bases, leaving 11 bases between them. The germline V gene encodes CDR1 MDHEN and CDR2 SYDVKM.

The rearrangement joins TRBV6-5 to TRBJ1-4, with a possible D match to TRBD1 (5 bases). The CDR3 covers 14 residues. With 5 bases removed from V and 10 bases from J, the gap between germline ends came to 17 bases. From germline, CDR1 is MNHEY and CDR2 SVGAGI. CDR3 region: CASSEHTRDAKLFF. In DNA form, the CDR3 reads TGTGCCAGCAGTGAACACACCCGGGACGCAAAACTGTTTTTT.

The chain combines TRBV11-2 with TRBJ2-7; 8 nucleotides line up with TRBD1. With 3 bases clipped from V and 1 base from J, the junction kept 2 bases outside the gene matches. CDR1 and CDR2 (germline): SGHAT, FQNNGV. This CDR3 spans 14 amino acids. The CDR3 nucleotides are TGTGCCAGCAGCTTGGACAGGGAGTCCTACGAGCAGTACTTC. It translates to CASSLDRESYEQYF.

The chain has TRBV28 and TRBJ2-5, with 10 bases fitting TRBD1. The ends lost 5 bases at V and 5 bases at J; junction bases unmatched: 11. CDR1 and CDR2 (germline): MDHEN, SYDVKM. This CDR3 is built from 16 residues. CDR3 amino acids: CASSPARQGARETQYF. CDR3 nucleotides: TGTGCCAGCAGTCCGGCTCGACAGGGGGCAAGGGAGACCCAGTACTTC.

This clone was counted a single time. The chain uses TRBV7-3 and TRBJ1-1, with 10 positions matching TRBD1. Per germline, CDR1 SGHTA and CDR2 FQGTGA. Trimming took 5 bases from V and 12 from J; bases not matched to a gene: 9. The CDR3 contains 13 residues. The CDR3 DNA follows: TGTGCCAGCAGCCCGACAGGGGGCGAGGTAACTTTCTTT. This sequence encodes CASSPTGGEVTFF.

The rearrangement uses TRBV9 and TRBJ2-1, with D perhaps matching TRBD1 or TRBD2 (6 bases each). CDR3 length: 16 residues. Trimming pared 0 bases from V and 4 bases from J, leaving 14 bases between. Looked up from germline, CDR1 is SGDLS and CDR2 is YYNGEE. CDR3 bases: TGTGCCAGCAGCGTAGGTAGGCCGGGGGCTTACAATGAGCAGTTCTTC. Amino acids: CASSVGRPGAYNEQFF.

The chain combines TRBV7-6 with TRBJ2-3; D tentatively reads TRBD1 or TRBD2 (5 bases each). The CDR3 totals 13 residues. Looked up from germline, CDR1 is SGHVS and CDR2 is FNYEAQ. Between the trimmed V and J ends, which lost 5 bases and 5 bases, there was a span of 11 bases. The CDR3 bases are TGTGCCAGCAGCCGGGACCGAGGAGATACGCAGTATTTT. Translated: CASSRDRGDTQYF.

The rearrangement joins TRBV19 to TRBJ2-3; unclear D gene. Germline V CDR1 and CDR2: LNHDA, SQIVND (reference sequence). V lost 6 bases and J 4 bases, leaving 8 bases between the germline ends. CDR3 size: 12 residues. For the CDR3, the DNA is TGTGCCAGTAGAAACACGGCAGATACGCAGTATTTT. It encodes CASRNTADTQYF.

This clone was found once. V and J are TRBV6-5 and TRBJ2-3, with TRBD1 identical over 9 bases. Germline values: CDR1 MNHEY, CDR2 SVGAGI. The CDR3 contains 14 residues. Trimming at V came to 5 bases and at J to 2 bases, leaving 2 bases not matched to a gene. The CDR3 sequence: CASSTGGITDTQYF. CDR3 nucleotide sequence: TGTGCCAGCAGTACAGGGGGCATCACAGATACGCAGTATTTT.

The genes are TRBV7-2 and TRBJ1-2; D ambiguous. Per the germline V gene, CDR1 is SGHTA and CDR2 is FQGNSA. V was cut by 0 bases and J by 5 bases, with 7 bases left in between. The CDR3 extends over 13 amino acids. The CDR3: CASSLATLYGYTF. In nucleotides, the CDR3 is TGTGCCAGCAGCTTAGCAACCTTGTATGGCTACACCTTC.

The chain uses TRBV11-2 and TRBJ1-2; D is ambiguous. The V gene lost 0 bases and the J gene lost 0 bases, with 5 bases spanning the gap. Germline loops: CDR1 SGHAT, CDR2 FQNNGV. This CDR3 has 14 residues. DNA for the CDR3: TGTGCCAGCAGCTTAGATAGGGCTAACTATGGCTACACCTTC. Protein sequence: CASSLDRANYGYTF.

The V gene is TRBV6-7, the J gene TRBJ1-1, with TRBD1 as a possible D gene (6 bases). TRBV6-7 is sorted into the ORF group, with uncertain function. This CDR3 is 16 amino acids long. Trimming removed 0 bases from V and 1 base from J, with 12 bases in between. CDR3 in amino acids: CASSYSGRGPNTEAFF. CDR3 bases: TGTGCCAGCAGTTACTCCGGCAGGGGCCCGAACACTGAAGCTTTCTTT.

V and J are TRBV27 and TRBJ1-4; 10 bases are a match to TRBD1. The V gene end was trimmed by 5 bases and the J gene end by 7 bases; junction bases not matched to a gene: 10. There are 16 residues in the CDR3. Germline V CDR1 and CDR2: MNHEY, SMNVEV (reference sequence). The CDR3 sequence is CASSADRDRGGEKLFF. CDR3 sequence (DNA): TGTGCCAGCAGTGCTGACCGGGACAGGGGAGGTGAAAAACTGTTTTTT.